These 10 T cell receptor beta chains came from one sample sequenced in a study of CD8+ T cells in alopecia areata. RNA was extracted and reverse transcribed into cDNA as the sequencing template. Libraries were prepared by immunoSEQ multiplex PCR; TCRdb keeps only in-frame clonotypes and omits some of them. Here the sample spans about 130,000 clones, 49% being singletons. The sequencing here drew on CD8+ T cells sorted from blood, taken at week 0. These receptors were taken from a human donor with alopecia areata.

This rearrangement joins TRBV5-1 to TRBJ2-1, with D perhaps TRBD2 (6 bases). The CDR3 has 14 amino acids. The V end was cut by 4 bases, the J end by 7 bases, with 15 bases between. Germline CDR1 SGHRS, CDR2 YFSETQ. The chain's CDR3 is CASSPEGEANEQFF. DNA for the CDR3: TGCGCCAGCAGCCCGGAAGGGGAGGCGAATGAGCAGTTCTTC.

This clone has a handful of counts. The V call is TRBV5-1, the J call TRBJ1-1, with unresolved D. Per the germline V gene, CDR1 is SGHRS and CDR2 is YFSETQ. V was cut by 1 base and J by 8 bases, with 15 bases left in between. The CDR3 totals 14 residues. The CDR3 protein is CASSLRPRPSEAFF. The DNA for the CDR3 is TGCGCCAGCAGCTTGCGACCCCGGCCCTCCGAAGCTTTCTTT.

In the case of this clone: One end of the junction is discordant with germline, which a read error may explain. CDR3 loop: CASSLWAPGAAGQPQHF. The DNA for the CDR3 is TGTGCTAGCAGCTTATGGGCCCCAGGGGCGGCTGGTCAGCCCCAGCATTTT. V and J are TRBV7-7 and TRBJ1-5, with TRBD1 as a possible D gene (6 bases). The CDR3 totals 17 residues. Germline loops: CDR1 SSHAT, CDR2 FNYEAQ (reference sequence).

This clone was counted a few times. The CDR3, as DNA: TGTGCCAGCAGCGTCACGAGGACCGGGGAGCTGTTTTTT. This sequence encodes CASSVTRTGELFF. The chain couples TRBV28 to TRBJ2-2; no firm D call. V gave up 6 bases and J gave up 5 bases, with 10 bases separating them. CDR1 MDHEN and CDR2 SYDVKM come from the germline V gene. The CDR3 loop spans 13 amino acids. The entire variable domain, with the rest obtained from reference TRBV28 and TRBJ2-2, is as follows: DVKVTQSSRYLVKRTGEKVFLECVQDMDHENMFWYRQDPGLGLRLIYFSYDVKMKEKGDIPEGYSVSREKKERFSLILESASTNQTSMYLCASSVTRTGELFFGEGSRLTVL.

V gene TRBV5-6 combines with J gene TRBJ1-2; 8 nucleotides align to TRBD1. In germline, CDR1 is SGHDT, CDR2 YYEEEE. This CDR3 is 15 amino acids long. The ends lost 0 bases at V and 3 bases at J; junction bases unmatched: 4. CDR3 bases: TGTGCCAGCAGCTTGGAAACAGGGGGGTACTATGGCTACACCTTC. It specifies CASSLETGGYYGYTF.

The sample holds a few counts of this clone. The chain carries TRBV30 and TRBJ2-1; possible D gene TRBD2, 6 bases. CDR3 length: 14 residues. Per germline, CDR1 GTSNPN and CDR2 SVGIG (reference sequence). The V end lost 0 bases, the J end lost 8 bases, and 14 bases lay between the germline ends. CDR3 residues: CAWSVSTSRDEQFF. The CDR3 nucleotides read TGTGCCTGGAGTGTAAGCACTAGCCGCGATGAGCAGTTCTTC.

The V gene is TRBV7-3, the J gene TRBJ2-7; D unresolved. From germline, CDR1 is SGHTA and CDR2 FQGTGA. The CDR3 runs 13 residues. The ends were cut back, 1 base at V and 0 bases at J, with 4 bases in the middle. CDR3 protein: CASSLSPSYEQYF. The CDR3 coding sequence is TGTGCCAGCAGCTTAAGCCCCTCCTACGAGCAGTACTTC.

This clone was found a few times. V gene TRBV4-2 combines with J gene TRBJ2-1, with D possibly matching TRBD2 (5 bases). From germline, CDR1 is LGHNA and CDR2 YNFKEQ. V was shortened by 1 base and J by 5 bases, with 18 bases between the two germline ends. This CDR3 has 17 residues. The CDR3 region is CASSQVLAGPPDNEQFF. The CDR3 coding sequence is TGTGCCAGCAGCCAAGTGCTTGCGGGCCCCCCAGACAATGAGCAGTTCTTC.

The DNA of the CDR3 is TGTGCCAGCACCATGGACTACAACCTTTACAATGAGCAGTTCTTC. As protein: CASTMDYNLYNEQFF. V and J are TRBV6-5 and TRBJ2-1; a weak D match, TRBD2 (6 bases). Germline assignment: CDR1 MNHEY and CDR2 SVGAGI. V dropped 7 bases and J dropped 4 bases, with 17 bases sitting between them. The CDR3 runs 15 residues.

The chain combines TRBV13 with TRBJ2-7; D gene uncertain. Germline lookup yields CDR1 PRHDT and CDR2 FYEKMQ (reference sequence). The CDR3 extends over 15 amino acids. Trimming cost V 0 bases and J 0 bases, with 9 bases left between them. The CDR3: CASSLGGRSSYEQYF. The CDR3 coding sequence is TGTGCCAGCAGCTTAGGAGGTCGCAGCTCCTACGAGCAGTACTTC.